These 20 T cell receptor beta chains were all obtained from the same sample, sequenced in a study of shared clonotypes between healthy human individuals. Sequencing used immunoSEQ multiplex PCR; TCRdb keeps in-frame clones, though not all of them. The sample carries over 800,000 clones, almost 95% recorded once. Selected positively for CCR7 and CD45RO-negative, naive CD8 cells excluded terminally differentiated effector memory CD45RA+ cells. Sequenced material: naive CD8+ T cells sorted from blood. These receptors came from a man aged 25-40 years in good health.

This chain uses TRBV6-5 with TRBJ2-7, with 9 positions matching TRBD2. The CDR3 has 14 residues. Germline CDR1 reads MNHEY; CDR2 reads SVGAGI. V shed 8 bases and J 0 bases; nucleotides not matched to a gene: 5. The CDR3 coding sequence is TGTGCCAGCGGCTTTAGCGGGAGCTCCTACGAGCAGTACTTC. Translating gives CASGFSGSSYEQYF.

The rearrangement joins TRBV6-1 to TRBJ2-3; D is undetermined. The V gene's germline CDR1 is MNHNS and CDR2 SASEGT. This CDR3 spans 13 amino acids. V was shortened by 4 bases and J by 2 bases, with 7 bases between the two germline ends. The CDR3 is CASSVIDTDTQYF. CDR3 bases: TGTGCCAGCAGTGTAATAGACACAGATACGCAGTATTTT.

The CDR3 DNA reads TGTGCCACCAGTGCGGGGGTACTATACGAGCAGTACTTC. Translation: CATSAGVLYEQYF. V is TRBV15 and J is TRBJ2-7, with TRBD2 identical over 7 bases. This CDR3 has 13 amino acids. Germline V CDR1 and CDR2: LNHNV, YYDKDF (reference sequence). V gave up 6 bases and J gave up 4 bases; unmatched junction bases: 6. The full variable domain, rest sourced from reference TRBV15 and TRBJ2-7, is DAMVIQNPRYQVTQFGKPVTLSCSQTLNHNVMYWYQQKSSQAPKLLFHYYDKDFNNEADTPDNFQSRRPNTSFCFLDIRSPGLGDTAMYLCATSAGVLYEQYFGPGTRLTVT.

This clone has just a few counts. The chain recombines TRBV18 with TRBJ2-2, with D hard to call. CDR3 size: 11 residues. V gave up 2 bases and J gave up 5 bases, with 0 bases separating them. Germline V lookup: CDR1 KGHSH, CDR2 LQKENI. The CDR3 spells CASSPTGELFF. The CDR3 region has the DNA TGTGCCAGCTCACCAACCGGGGAGCTGTTTTTT. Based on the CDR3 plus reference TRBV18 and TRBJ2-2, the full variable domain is NAGVMQNPRHLVRRRGQEARLRCSPMKGHSHVYWYRQLPEEGLKFMVYLQKENIIDESGMPKERFSAEFPKEGPSILRIQQVVRGDSAAYFCASSPTGELFFGEGSRLTVL.

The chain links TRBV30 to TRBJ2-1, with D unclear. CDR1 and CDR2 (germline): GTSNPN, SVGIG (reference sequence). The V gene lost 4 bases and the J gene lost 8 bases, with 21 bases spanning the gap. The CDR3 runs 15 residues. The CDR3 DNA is TGTGCCTGGAAAGAAATCAGTGCCTCGTGGGATGAGCAGTTCTTC. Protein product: CAWKEISASWDEQFF.

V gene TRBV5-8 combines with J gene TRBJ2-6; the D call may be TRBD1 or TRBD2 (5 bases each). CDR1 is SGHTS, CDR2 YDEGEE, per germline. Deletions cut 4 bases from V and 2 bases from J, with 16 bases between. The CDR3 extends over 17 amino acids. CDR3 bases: TGTGCCAGCAGCCCTACTAGTTGGGGGACTGGGGCCAACGTCCTGACTTTC. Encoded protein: CASSPTSWGTGANVLTF. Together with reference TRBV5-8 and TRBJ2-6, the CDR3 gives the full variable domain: EAGVTQSPTHLIKTRGQQATLRCSPISGHTSVYWYQQALGLGLQFLLWYDEGEERNRGNFPPRFSGRQFPNYSSELNVNALELEDSALYLCASSPTSWGTGANVLTFGAGSRLTVL.

CDR3 region: CASSQAGSNQPQHF. The CDR3 DNA is TGTGCCAGCAGTCAGGCAGGTAGCAATCAGCCCCAGCATTTT. V is TRBV27 and J is TRBJ1-5; D ambiguous. This CDR3 contains 14 residues. Germline loops: CDR1 MNHEY, CDR2 SMNVEV (reference sequence). V lost 5 bases, J lost 0 bases, and 8 bases lay in between.

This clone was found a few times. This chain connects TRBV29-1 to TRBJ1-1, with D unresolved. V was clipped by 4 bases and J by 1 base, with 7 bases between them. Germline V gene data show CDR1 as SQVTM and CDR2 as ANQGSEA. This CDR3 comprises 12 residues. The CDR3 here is CSVAGPNTEAFF. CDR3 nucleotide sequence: TGCAGCGTTGCCGGCCCGAACACTGAAGCTTTCTTT.

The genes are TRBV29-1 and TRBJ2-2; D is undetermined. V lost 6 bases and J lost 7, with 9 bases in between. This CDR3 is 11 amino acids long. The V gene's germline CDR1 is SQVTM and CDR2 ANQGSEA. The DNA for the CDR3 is TGCAGCGTCCTACATCACGGGGAGCTGTTTTTT. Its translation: CSVLHHGELFF.

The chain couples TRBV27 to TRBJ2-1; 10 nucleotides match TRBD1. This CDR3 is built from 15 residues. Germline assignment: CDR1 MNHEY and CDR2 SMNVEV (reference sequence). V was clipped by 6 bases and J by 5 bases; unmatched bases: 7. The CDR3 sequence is CASSTGTGVDNEQFF. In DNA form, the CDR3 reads TGTGCCAGCAGCACCGGGACAGGGGTCGACAATGAGCAGTTCTTC.

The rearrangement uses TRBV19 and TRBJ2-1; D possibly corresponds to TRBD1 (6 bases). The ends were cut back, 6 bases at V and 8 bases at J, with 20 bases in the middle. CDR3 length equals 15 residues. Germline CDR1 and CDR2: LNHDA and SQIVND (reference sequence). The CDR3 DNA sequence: TGTGCCAGTAGGCCGGGACACGGTTTGTTCGATGAGCAGTTCTTC. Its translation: CASRPGHGLFDEQFF.

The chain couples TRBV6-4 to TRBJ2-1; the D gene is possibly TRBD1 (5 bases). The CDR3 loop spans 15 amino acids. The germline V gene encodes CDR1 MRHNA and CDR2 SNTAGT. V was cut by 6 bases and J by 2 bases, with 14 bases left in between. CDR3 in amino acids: CASSADRTTYNEQFF. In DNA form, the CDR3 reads TGTGCCAGCAGCGCCGACAGAACCACCTACAATGAGCAGTTCTTC.

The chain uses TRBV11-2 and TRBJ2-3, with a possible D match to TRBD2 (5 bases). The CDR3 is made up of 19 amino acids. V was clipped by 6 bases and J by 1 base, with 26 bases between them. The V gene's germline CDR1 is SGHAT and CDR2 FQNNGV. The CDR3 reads CASRNLDLTERSGTDTQYF. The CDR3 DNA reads TGTGCCAGCAGAAACTTAGACCTTACAGAGCGGTCGGGCACAGATACGCAGTATTTT.

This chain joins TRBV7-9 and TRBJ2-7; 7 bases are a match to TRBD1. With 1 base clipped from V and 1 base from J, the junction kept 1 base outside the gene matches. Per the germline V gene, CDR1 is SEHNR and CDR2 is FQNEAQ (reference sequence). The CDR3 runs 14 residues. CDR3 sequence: CASSLGDSSYEQYF. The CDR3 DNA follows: TGTGCCAGCAGCTTAGGGGACAGTTCCTACGAGCAGTACTTC.

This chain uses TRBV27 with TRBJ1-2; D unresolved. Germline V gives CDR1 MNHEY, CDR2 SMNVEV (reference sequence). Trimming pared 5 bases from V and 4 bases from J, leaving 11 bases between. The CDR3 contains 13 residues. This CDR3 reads CASSPSSPYGYTF. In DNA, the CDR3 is TGTGCCAGCAGTCCCTCTTCCCCCTATGGCTACACCTTC.

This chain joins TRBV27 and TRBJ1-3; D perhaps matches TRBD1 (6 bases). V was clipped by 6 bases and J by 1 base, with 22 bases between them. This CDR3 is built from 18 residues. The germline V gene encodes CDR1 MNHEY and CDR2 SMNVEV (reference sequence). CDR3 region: CASSRTFPRGASGNTIYF. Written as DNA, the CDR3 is TGTGCCAGCAGCCGGACTTTCCCCCGGGGGGCTTCTGGAAACACCATATATTTT.

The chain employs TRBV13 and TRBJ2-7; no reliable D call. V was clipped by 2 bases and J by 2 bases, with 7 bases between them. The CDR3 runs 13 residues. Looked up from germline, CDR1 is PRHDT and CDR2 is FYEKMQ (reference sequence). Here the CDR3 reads CASSLKGTYEQYF. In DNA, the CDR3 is TGTGCCAGCAGCTTAAAAGGGACCTACGAGCAGTACTTC.

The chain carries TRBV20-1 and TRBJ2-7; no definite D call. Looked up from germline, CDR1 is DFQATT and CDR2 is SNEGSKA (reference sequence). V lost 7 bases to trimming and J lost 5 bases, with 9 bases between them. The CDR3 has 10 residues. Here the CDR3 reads CSGLRDEQYF. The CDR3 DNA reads TGCAGTGGTTTAAGGGACGAGCAGTACTTC.

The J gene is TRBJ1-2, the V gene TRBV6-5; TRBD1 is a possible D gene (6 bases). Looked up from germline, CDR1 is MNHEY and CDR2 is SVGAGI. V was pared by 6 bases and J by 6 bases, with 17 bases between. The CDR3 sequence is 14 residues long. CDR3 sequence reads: CASSWLGGADGYTF. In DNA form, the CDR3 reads TGTGCCAGCAGCTGGCTCGGGGGGGCCGATGGCTACACCTTC.

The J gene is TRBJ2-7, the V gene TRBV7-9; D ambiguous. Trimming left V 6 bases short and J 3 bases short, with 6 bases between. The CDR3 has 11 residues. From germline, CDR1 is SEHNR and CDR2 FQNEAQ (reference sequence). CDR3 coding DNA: TGTGCCAGCAGGGAAGACTACGAGCAGTACTTC. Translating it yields CASREDYEQYF.